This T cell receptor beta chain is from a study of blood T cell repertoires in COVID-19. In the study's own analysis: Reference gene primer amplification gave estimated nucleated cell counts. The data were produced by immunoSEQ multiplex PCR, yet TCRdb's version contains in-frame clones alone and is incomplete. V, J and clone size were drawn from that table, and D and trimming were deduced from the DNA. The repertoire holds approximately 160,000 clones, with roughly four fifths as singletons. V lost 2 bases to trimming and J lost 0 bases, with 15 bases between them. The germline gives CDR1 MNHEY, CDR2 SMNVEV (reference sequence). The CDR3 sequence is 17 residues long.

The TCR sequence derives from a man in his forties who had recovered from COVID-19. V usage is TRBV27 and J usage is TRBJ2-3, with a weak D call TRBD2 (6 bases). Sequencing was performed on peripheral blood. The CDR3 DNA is TGTGCCAGCAGTTTACTTACGGGAGAGGGTAGCACAGATACGCAGTATTTT. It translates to CASSLLTGEGSTDTQYF.